This T cell receptor (beta chain) came from a study of shared clonotypes between healthy human individuals (TCRdb year 2020). In the study overall: The cohort comprised a couple of women and a few men aged 18 to 49 years. Different laboratories and diverse techniques were used to prepare libraries and sequence TCR repertoires, to increase sequencing depth and limit assay-specific biases. Per donor, leukapheresis produced somewhere between about 0.8 and 9 billion PBMCs. The study deeply sequenced blood TCR repertoires of 5 or 6 healthy adults to estimate repertoire size and the extent of clonotype sharing between individuals. For each donor, CD4 naive and CD4 memory were each given three plates, CD8 naive was given two plates, and CD8 memory was given one plate.

Note on this clone: Its target antigen remains unknown. No base qualities exist here, and no much larger clone lies one base off it.

Healthy HIV-negative adults with no recently reported acute infections or vaccinations were included as donors. All donors were Caucasian adults living in Nashville, Tennessee, USA. The CD8 memory samples were a combination of magnetically selected CD45RO+ cells and CCR7-negative CD45RA+ effector memory (TemRA) cells. Blood was obtained by leukapheresis, after which PBMCs were separated by Ficoll-Histopaque density gradient centrifugation and cryopreserved in liquid nitrogen vapor phase. Purity and quantity of every magnetically sorted T cell population were checked by analytical flow cytometry. From each sorted fraction, genomic DNA was isolated and quantified by UV absorbance on a Nanodrop 2000c. Using the deep immunoSEQ assay, multiplex PCR amplified TCR CDR3 regions from genomic DNA. Genomic DNA extracted from each cell subset was distributed evenly over all wells of several immunoSEQ 96-well plates, and each plate served as one replicate. For sorted subsets, about 0.2 ug genomic DNA, equal to 30,000 or so T cell genomes, was loaded into each replicate PCR. Purified libraries were measured with a Qubit 3.0 fluorometer, size-checked on a Bioanalyzer 2100, and measured again with the KAPA Library Quantification kit. Every immunoSEQ 96-well plate was sequenced on a separate single-read 150-cycle Illumina NextSeq 550 flow cell. The study's processing was this. Because the immunoSEQ output included only junctional sequences and no quality scores, the filtering could not be the same as the filtering used for full-length reads. Sequences were annotated with PyIR, a Python wrapper for IgBLAST v1.9, and V/J genes and CDR3 were assigned using IMGT germline references. Any read was removed if the V/J assignment was weak (E-value above 1e-6), the CDR3 was missing, or the read contained stop codons, out-of-frame junctions, or ambiguous translated residues. A V3J clonotype was defined by an identical inferred V gene, J gene, and CDR3 amino acid sequence. Percentage overlap between repertoires was computed as shared unique clonotypes divided by the size of the smaller repertoire. Repertoire richness was assessed with RTK rarefaction, the Chao1 estimator, and Recon v2.1 estimates of unobserved clonotypes. Generation probabilities were computed with OLGA for all TCRbeta clonotypes obtained by the gDNA method from several donors. TCRdb limited this immuneACCESS table to in-frame rearrangements with V and J called. A share of clones is missing; checked studies link under half to unresolved V genes, and the rest is unexplained. V and J calls and clone size are as listed in that table; D and trimming were resolved from the DNA. The sample has around 690,000 clones on record, around 90% of them singletons. The top ten clones comprise 30% to 35% of the sample.

Results and caveats for the whole study, not just this receptor: Based on pairwise subsampling, the degree of clonotype sharing among donors was expected to be affected by sequencing depth. Clonotypes shared by all four sorted-subset donors showed higher generation probabilities than non-shared clonotypes. Rarefaction of sorted-subset datasets indicated incomplete sequencing despite the large sequencing depth. When four donors were compared, the shared fraction of clonotypes was around 4.6% for naive CD4, about 4% for naive CD8, 2% to 2.5% for memory CD4, and 0.4% for memory CD8. Estimated clonotype richness was generally larger for naive than for memory subsets. Because the study included a small number of donors, the genetic and exposure-history diversity represented was limited. Only blood was sampled, and tissue TCR repertoires likely differ from those in blood.

Relative to germline, V is 5 bases shorter and J is 5 bases shorter, with 13 bases between their ends. CDR1 and CDR2 are read off the germline V gene (reference sequence) as LNHDA and SQIVND. From the cysteine up to the phenylalanine, the CDR3 has a length of 13 residues. The retained sequence is limited to the CDR3, 39 bases, with the frame set at the first base. The chain uses TRBV19 and TRBJ2-7; TRBD1 is a weak D gene call, 6 bases matching. The TCR sequence derives from a man aged 18 to 29 in good health. Some clones in this sample may be carry-over from other donors' samples. Material for sequencing was memory CD8+ T cells from PBMCs. Read against the paper, the sample's cell subset or site label means: CD45RO+ cells pooled with CCR7-negative TemRA cells. In nucleotides, the sequence is TGTGCCAGTAGTGTACAGGGTCTTCACGAGCAGTACTTC. Its amino acids are CASSVQGLHEQYF.